These T cell receptor beta chains were read from a single sample in a study of blood T cell repertoires in COVID-19. Some clones are missing from TCRdb's copy, which holds only in-frame ones; the method was immunoSEQ multiplex PCR. The data contain around 25,000 clones, roughly three quarters of them seen just once; the ten biggest clones take up roughly 16%. The source material was peripheral blood. These receptors were collected from a man older than 75 with active or convalescent COVID-19. Each CDR3 is given with its conserved first and last residue. D genes are given only for firm matches. A row's size may be missing; if present it is once, few, many or a size class.

v_gene: TRBV10-3; j_gene: TRBJ2-1; abundance: NA; d_gene: NA; CDR3nt: TGTGCCATCGGAGGGGTGAAGGGGGAGCAGTTCTTC; CDR3aa: CAIGGVKGEQFF
v_gene: TRBV5-1; j_gene: TRBJ2-5; abundance: NA; d_gene: NA; CDR3nt: TGCGCCAGCAGCTTAGCTGTTGGTAGAGAGACCCAGTACTTC; CDR3aa: CASSLAVGRETQYF
v_gene: TRBV18; j_gene: TRBJ1-3; abundance: NA; d_gene: NA; CDR3nt: TGTGCCAGCTCGGCCCCCAGTAGAAACACCATATATTTT; CDR3aa: CASSAPSRNTIYF
v_gene: TRBV7-2; j_gene: TRBJ2-1; abundance: NA; d_gene: TRBD1; CDR3nt: TGTGCCAGCAGCACACCACAGGGGGCAAGAGGAAATGAGCAGTTCTTC; CDR3aa: CASSTPQGARGNEQFF
v_gene: TRBV6-2/TRBV6-3; j_gene: TRBJ1-5; abundance: few; d_gene: NA; CDR3nt: TGTGCCAGCAGTTCGTTACGGGATCAGCCCCAGCATTTT; CDR3aa: CASSSLRDQPQHF
v_gene: TRBV29-1; j_gene: TRBJ2-5; abundance: few; d_gene: NA; CDR3nt: TGCAGCGCCTTACAAGAGACCCAGTACTTC; CDR3aa: CSALQETQYF
v_gene: TRBV7-2; j_gene: TRBJ2-1; abundance: NA; d_gene: NA; CDR3nt: TGTGCCAGCAGCTTTAGCCAGGGATACAATGAGCAGTTCTTC; CDR3aa: CASSFSQGYNEQFF
v_gene: TRBV7-6; j_gene: TRBJ1-1; abundance: once; d_gene: TRBD1; CDR3nt: TGTGCCAGCAGCCGAATGACAGGGAAGACTGAAGCTTTCTTT; CDR3aa: CASSRMTGKTEAFF
v_gene: TRBV20-1; j_gene: TRBJ1-1; abundance: NA; d_gene: TRBD1; CDR3nt: TGCAGTGCTATTGACAGGGGGCGCACGAACACTGAAGCTTTCTTT; CDR3aa: CSAIDRGRTNTEAFF
v_gene: TRBV9; j_gene: TRBJ1-3; abundance: NA; d_gene: NA; CDR3nt: TGTGCCAGCAGTTATTCGGGGGGGGTTGGAAACACCATATATTTT; CDR3aa: CASSYSGGVGNTIYF
v_gene: TRBV4-3; j_gene: TRBJ1-2; abundance: NA; d_gene: TRBD1; CDR3nt: TGCGCCAGCAGCCAAGACACCGGGACAGGGACGGTCCGCGGCTATGGCTACACCTTC; CDR3aa: CASSQDTGTGTVRGYGYTF
v_gene: TRBV5-4; j_gene: TRBJ2-1; abundance: NA; d_gene: NA; CDR3nt: TGTGCCAGCAGCTTGGGGCAGTACAATGAGCAGTTCTTC; CDR3aa: CASSLGQYNEQFF
v_gene: TRBV5-8; j_gene: TRBJ1-3; abundance: NA; d_gene: NA; CDR3nt: TGTGCCAGCAGGGCGGGGGCGTCTGGAAACACCATATATTTT; CDR3aa: CASRAGASGNTIYF
v_gene: TRBV4-1; j_gene: TRBJ1-1; abundance: NA; d_gene: NA; CDR3nt: TGCGCCAGCAGCGGACGCGGGTTGAACACTGAAGCTTTCTTT; CDR3aa: CASSGRGLNTEAFF
v_gene: TRBV11-2; j_gene: TRBJ2-1; abundance: NA; d_gene: NA; CDR3nt: TGTGCCAGCAGCTTAAGATTAGCGTCTTACAATGAGCAGTTCTTC; CDR3aa: CASSLRLASYNEQFF
v_gene: TRBV9; j_gene: TRBJ1-3; abundance: NA; d_gene: TRBD1; CDR3nt: TGTGCCAGCAGCCCTCCACAGGGGGCAAGCGCTGGGACCATATATTTT; CDR3aa: CASSPPQGASAGTIYF
v_gene: TRBV4-3; j_gene: TRBJ1-3; abundance: NA; d_gene: TRBD1; CDR3nt: TGCGCCAGCAGCCAAACAGGGGGTGGAAACACCATATATTTT; CDR3aa: CASSQTGGGNTIYF
v_gene: TRBV4-3; j_gene: TRBJ2-7; abundance: few; d_gene: TRBD1; CDR3nt: TGCGCCAGCAGCCAAGGCAGGGGGACCTCCTACGAGCAGTACTTC; CDR3aa: CASSQGRGTSYEQYF
v_gene: TRBV27; j_gene: TRBJ2-5; abundance: NA; d_gene: TRBD2; CDR3nt: TGTGCCAGCAGTGCGCTCGGACTAGCGCAAGGCGGAGAGACCCAGTACTTC; CDR3aa: CASSALGLAQGGETQYF
v_gene: TRBV16; j_gene: TRBJ2-1; abundance: NA; d_gene: TRBD2; CDR3nt: TGTGCCAGCAGCCAATCAGCGGGGGGAGGAAATGAGCAGTTCTTC; CDR3aa: CASSQSAGGGNEQFF
v_gene: TRBV19; j_gene: TRBJ1-2; abundance: NA; d_gene: NA; CDR3nt: TGTGCCAGTAGTATAGGAAGCAGAGACTATCATGGCTACACCTTC; CDR3aa: CASSIGSRDYHGYTF
v_gene: TRBV27; j_gene: TRBJ2-3; abundance: NA; d_gene: NA; CDR3nt: TGTGCCAGCAGTTTATCCGGCCAGGGTTTAGGGGGCACAGATACGCAGTATTTT; CDR3aa: CASSLSGQGLGGTDTQYF
v_gene: TRBV11-2; j_gene: TRBJ2-2; abundance: few; d_gene: NA; CDR3nt: TGTGCCAGCAAGGCCGTGCAGGAGGTCTACACCGGGGAGCTGTTTTTT; CDR3aa: CASKAVQEVYTGELFF
v_gene: TRBV18; j_gene: TRBJ2-3; abundance: once; d_gene: NA; CDR3nt: TGTGCCAGCTCACCAGGACACGAAGGCACAGATACGCAGTATTTT; CDR3aa: CASSPGHEGTDTQYF
v_gene: TRBV7-9; j_gene: TRBJ1-2; abundance: NA; d_gene: NA; CDR3nt: TGTGCCAGCAGCTTAGCACTCCCGACTTATGGCTACACCTTC; CDR3aa: CASSLALPTYGYTF
v_gene: TRBV19; j_gene: TRBJ2-1; abundance: NA; d_gene: TRBD2; CDR3nt: TGTGCCAGTAGTATACTGTCTAGCGGTTACAATGAGCAGTTCTTC; CDR3aa: CASSILSSGYNEQFF
v_gene: TRBV7-3; j_gene: TRBJ2-6; abundance: NA; d_gene: NA; CDR3nt: TGTGCCAGCAGCTTATACGGGGGAACCTACTCTGGGGCCAACGTCCTGACTTTC; CDR3aa: CASSLYGGTYSGANVLTF
v_gene: TRBV28; j_gene: TRBJ1-2; abundance: NA; d_gene: NA; CDR3nt: TGTGCCAGCCATATGACGGGCAGGGGCGTGTCTAGCTATGGCTACACCTTC; CDR3aa: CASHMTGRGVSSYGYTF
v_gene: TRBV3-1/TRBV3-2; j_gene: TRBJ2-3; abundance: few; d_gene: TRBD2; CDR3nt: TGTGCCAGCAGCTCGGGGGGTTGGCAGTATTTT; CDR3aa: CASSSGGWQYF
v_gene: TRBV5-6; j_gene: TRBJ1-6; abundance: once; d_gene: TRBD1; CDR3nt: TGTGCCAGCAGCTGGCGGGACAGCAATTCACCCCTCCACTTT; CDR3aa: CASSWRDSNSPLHF
v_gene: TRBV4-1; j_gene: TRBJ2-3; abundance: NA; d_gene: TRBD2; CDR3nt: TGCGCCAGCAAATCGGGTGCGGGAGGGAGCACAGATACGCAGTATTTT; CDR3aa: CASKSGAGGSTDTQYF
v_gene: TRBV14; j_gene: TRBJ1-2; abundance: NA; d_gene: NA; CDR3nt: TGTGCCAGCAGCCAGAGCGATGCAGAACTATATGGCTACACCTTC; CDR3aa: CASSQSDAELYGYTF
v_gene: TRBV4-1; j_gene: TRBJ1-1; abundance: few; d_gene: TRBD1; CDR3nt: TGCGCCAGCAGCCAAAGATTCCCAACAGGGGGCTTTGAAGCTTTCTTT; CDR3aa: CASSQRFPTGGFEAFF
v_gene: TRBV28; j_gene: TRBJ2-7; abundance: NA; d_gene: NA; CDR3nt: TGTGCCAGCAGTCCAGGGGGGCTAGACTACGAGCAGTACTTC; CDR3aa: CASSPGGLDYEQYF
v_gene: TRBV28; j_gene: TRBJ2-2; abundance: NA; d_gene: NA; CDR3nt: TGTGCCAGCAGTTTGGAGGTGTACACCGGGGAGCTGTTTTTT; CDR3aa: CASSLEVYTGELFF
v_gene: TRBV9; j_gene: TRBJ2-5; abundance: NA; d_gene: TRBD1; CDR3nt: TGTGCCAGCAGCTCGAGGGGGCTAGCAGGGGAGACCCAGTACTTC; CDR3aa: CASSSRGLAGETQYF
v_gene: TRBV6-2/TRBV6-3; j_gene: TRBJ2-1; abundance: once; d_gene: TRBD2; CDR3nt: TGTGCCAGCAGTTACAACCCCTTAAGCGGGGGCGTCTACAATGAGCAGTTCTTC; CDR3aa: CASSYNPLSGGVYNEQFF
v_gene: TRBV2; j_gene: TRBJ2-1; abundance: few; d_gene: NA; CDR3nt: TGTGCCAGCACGGTGGCACTAGAAGGCGATGAGCAGTTCTTC; CDR3aa: CASTVALEGDEQFF
v_gene: TRBV6-2/TRBV6-3; j_gene: TRBJ1-5; abundance: NA; d_gene: TRBD1; CDR3nt: TGTGCCAGCAGTCAGCAGACAGGGGGTCACCAGCCCCAGCATTTT; CDR3aa: CASSQQTGGHQPQHF
v_gene: TRBV7-2; j_gene: TRBJ1-3; abundance: NA; d_gene: NA; CDR3nt: TGTGCCAGCAGCCCTCGGACAGCCCGCTCTGGAAACACCATATATTTT; CDR3aa: CASSPRTARSGNTIYF
v_gene: TRBV18; j_gene: TRBJ2-3; abundance: NA; d_gene: NA; CDR3nt: TGTGCCAGCTCACCACCCCTCACAGATACGCAGTATTTT; CDR3aa: CASSPPLTDTQYF
v_gene: TRBV9; j_gene: TRBJ2-2; abundance: NA; d_gene: TRBD2; CDR3nt: TGTGCCAGCAGCGGTAGCGGGAGTACTTCTGGGGAGCTGTTTTTT; CDR3aa: CASSGSGSTSGELFF
v_gene: TRBV27; j_gene: TRBJ2-2; abundance: NA; d_gene: TRBD1; CDR3nt: TGTGCCAGCAAGGAAGAGGGGGCCCTTGCCGGGGAGCTGTTTTTT; CDR3aa: CASKEEGALAGELFF
v_gene: TRBV24-1; j_gene: TRBJ2-1; abundance: NA; d_gene: NA; CDR3nt: TGTGCCACCAGTGACACGCGGTGGTTAGGAGACCACAATGAGCAGTTCTTC; CDR3aa: CATSDTRWLGDHNEQFF
v_gene: TRBV7-3; j_gene: TRBJ2-5; abundance: few; d_gene: TRBD2; CDR3nt: TGTGCCAGCAGCTTGGGGACTAGCGGGTCGGGGGAGACCCAGTACTTC; CDR3aa: CASSLGTSGSGETQYF
v_gene: TRBV5-1; j_gene: TRBJ2-1; abundance: NA; d_gene: TRBD2; CDR3nt: TGCGCCAGCAGCTTGGTTTCTAGCGGGAACAATGAGCAGTTCTTC; CDR3aa: CASSLVSSGNNEQFF
v_gene: TRBV21-1; j_gene: TRBJ2-3; abundance: NA; d_gene: NA; CDR3nt: TGTGCCAGCAGCAAAAGGAAACTAGCGGGAGGCGATACGCAGTATTTT; CDR3aa: CASSKRKLAGGDTQYF
v_gene: TRBV18; j_gene: TRBJ2-7; abundance: NA; d_gene: TRBD1; CDR3nt: TGTGCCAGCTCACCCGGGACAGCCTACGAGCAGTACTTC; CDR3aa: CASSPGTAYEQYF
v_gene: TRBV6-5; j_gene: TRBJ2-1; abundance: NA; d_gene: NA; CDR3nt: TGTGCCAGCAGTTATCGACCCCCGCAGGGTGAGCAGTTCTTC; CDR3aa: CASSYRPPQGEQFF
v_gene: TRBV4-3; j_gene: TRBJ2-7; abundance: NA; d_gene: NA; CDR3nt: TGCGCCAGCAGCCAAGACCTTCCGGGACAACACTACGAGCAGTACTTC; CDR3aa: CASSQDLPGQHYEQYF
v_gene: TRBV6-6; j_gene: TRBJ2-7; abundance: NA; d_gene: NA; CDR3nt: TGTGCCAGCAGTTACTCTCCTAGCGTCAATATCGACGAGCAGTACTTC; CDR3aa: CASSYSPSVNIDEQYF